What follows are 20 T cell receptor beta chains derived from one specimen sequenced in a study of T cells in Graves' hyperthyroidism and ophthalmopathy. It was RNA transcripts that yielded the amplified TCR beta CDR3 regions. HTBI primers were used for first-round RT-PCR of the TCR CDR3. TCRdb independently ran MiXCR on the multiplex PCR reads; one entry per CDR3 protein. The sample holds hundreds of thousands of distinct CDR3 sequences, about a sixth seen once. Sequencing was done on a sample of blood. These receptors were collected from a woman aged 40 to 49 with Graves' ophthalmopathy.

At least ten counts were recorded for this clonotype. CDR3 protein: CASSSTSRFDYEQYF. The CDR3 DNA reads as TGTGCCAGCTCATCGACTAGTAGGTTCGATTACGAGCAGTACTTC. J is TRBJ2-7 and V is TRBV18; weak D call: TRBD2 (6 bases). With 5 bases removed from V and 4 bases from J, the gap between germline ends came to 18 bases. The V gene's germline CDR1 is KGHSH and CDR2 LQKENI. This CDR3 has 15 amino acids.

Points on this clonotype: A read error is possible here, since a much larger clone lies one base away. The V call is TRBV28, the J call TRBJ1-1; D unclear. V dropped 6 bases and J dropped 6 bases, with 23 bases sitting between them. Germline V gene lookup returns CDR1 MDHEN and CDR2 SYDVKM. This CDR3 contains 16 residues. DNA of the CDR3: TGTGCCAGCAGGCTCCCACCTGGTTCGGGCGTCTCTGAAGCTTTCTTT. Its protein product is CASRLPPGSGVSEAFF.

Of note for this clonotype: This may come from a read error, since a much larger clone is one base off. In this CDR3 the conserved last residue, phenylalanine or tryptophan, is missing, so a read error is likely. This sequence joins TRBV6-2 or TRBV6-3 and TRBJ2-7, with TRBD1 matching over 7 bases. Germline V gene sequence: CDR1 MNHEY, CDR2 SVGEGT. This CDR3 comprises 14 residues. V lost 4 bases to trimming and J lost 6 bases; unmatched junction nucleotides: 9. The CDR3 loop is CASSWGTASLEQYL. The CDR3 DNA follows: TGTGCCAGCAGTTGGGGGACAGCGTCCCTCGAGCAGTACCTC.

This clonotype has ten or more counts. Germline is not matched at one junction end, which may reflect a read error. The chain joins TRBV7-2 to TRBJ2-1; either TRBD1 or TRBD2 may supply D (5 bases each). The CDR3 spans 16 residues. Germline V gene data show CDR1 as SGHTA and CDR2 as FQGNSA. This chain's CDR3 is CASSVAQGLGSNEQFF. The CDR3 nucleotides are TGTGCCAGCAGCGTAGCGCAGGGCCTAGGAAGCAATGAGCAGTTCTTC.

The genes are TRBV7-9 and TRBJ2-3; tentative D call: TRBD2 (6 bases). CDR3 length equals 15 residues. V dropped 2 bases and J dropped 4 bases, with 13 bases sitting between them. The germline CDR1 and CDR2 sequences are SEHNR and FQNEAQ (reference sequence). DNA for the CDR3: TGTGCCAGCAGCTTAAAGCGGGTTACACCAGATACGCAGTATTTT. Protein: CASSLKRVTPDTQYF.

The table lists this clonotype with many counts. The chain couples TRBV11-2 to TRBJ2-1, with D perhaps TRBD2 (6 bases). V was clipped by 0 bases and J by 8 bases, with 14 bases between them. The germline V gene encodes CDR1 SGHAT and CDR2 FQNNGV. The CDR3 is 15 residues long. The CDR3 is CASSLDPGVGHEQFF. For the CDR3, the DNA is TGTGCCAGCAGCTTAGATCCGGGAGTGGGCCATGAGCAGTTCTTC. Full variable domain (outside the CDR3, taken from reference TRBV11-2 and TRBJ2-1): EAGVAQSPRYKIIEKRQSVAFWCNPISGHATLYWYQQILGQGPKLLIQFQNNGVVDDSQLPKDRFSAERLKGVDSTLKIQPAKLEDSAVYLCASSLDPGVGHEQFFGPGTRLTVL.

This clonotype has more than one count but fewer than ten. V is TRBV27 and J is TRBJ2-3; 8 bases agree with TRBD1. The trim removed 4 bases at V and 1 base at J, leaving 16 bases unmatched. Germline CDR1 and CDR2: MNHEY and SMNVEV (reference sequence). The length of the CDR3 is 19 residues. The CDR3 is CASSYLRDVQGGGTDTQYF. DNA for the CDR3: TGTGCCAGCAGTTATCTGAGGGACGTACAGGGGGGTGGCACAGATACGCAGTATTTT.

The J gene is TRBJ1-2, the V gene TRBV4-1; D ambiguous. Trimming removed 0 bases at V and 4 bases at J, with 3 bases between. Germline CDR1 MGHRA, CDR2 YSYEKL. The CDR3 runs to 12 residues. The CDR3 DNA follows: TGCGCCAGCAGCCAAGACCCCTATGGCTACACCTTC. Protein sequence: CASSQDPYGYTF.

This clonotype was recorded a few times. The chain is built from TRBV7-9 and TRBJ2-1, with 8 bases that match TRBD2. Germline-derived CDR1 and CDR2 are SEHNR and FQNEAQ (reference sequence). CDR3 length: 16 amino acids. The V segment lost 3 bases and the J segment 3 bases; nucleotides outside the gene matches: 7. Here the CDR3 reads CASSFPGLGNYNEQFF. The DNA for the CDR3 is TGTGCCAGCAGCTTTCCGGGACTAGGAAACTACAATGAGCAGTTCTTC.

This clonotype turned up a few times. CDR3 DNA: TGTGCCAGCAGCGTAAGCCGGAGCTCTGGAAACACCATATATTTT. Protein sequence: CASSVSRSSGNTIYF. The chain is built from TRBV13 and TRBJ1-3; D gene unclear. This CDR3 is 15 amino acids long. The germline V gene has CDR1 PRHDT and CDR2 FYEKMQ (reference sequence). Trimming took off 5 bases at V and 0 bases at J, with 11 bases between the two ends. The full variable domain, rest sourced from reference TRBV13 and TRBJ1-3, is AAGVIQSPRHLIKEKRETATLKCYPIPRHDTVYWYQQGPGQDPQFLISFYEKMQSDKGSIPDRFSAQQFSDYHSELNMSSLELGDSALYFCASSVSRSSGNTIYFGEGSWLTVV.

The sample holds many counts of this clonotype. The rearrangement joins TRBV7-2 to TRBJ2-7, with D possibly being TRBD2 (6 bases). The length of the CDR3 is 15 residues. The V end was cut by 3 bases, the J end by 7 bases, with 19 bases between. Germline loops: CDR1 SGHTA, CDR2 FQGNSA. CDR3 nucleotides: TGTGCCAGCAGCTTCCGTGAGAGACTAGTCGGGGAGCAGTACTTC. Its protein product is CASSFRERLVGEQYF. Looking up the rest from reference TRBV7-2 and TRBJ2-7 gives the full variable domain: GAGVSQSPSNKVTEKGKDVELRCDPISGHTALYWYRQSLGQGLEFLIYFQGNSAPDKSGLPSDRFSAERTGGSVSTLTIQRTQQEDSAVYLCASSFRERLVGEQYFGPGTRLTVT.

The chain's CDR3 is CASSSVIGGLETQYF. For the CDR3, the DNA is TGCGCCAGCAGTTCCGTCATAGGGGGCCTCGAGACCCAGTACTTC. V usage is TRBV5-1 and J usage is TRBJ2-5; 7 nucleotides line up with TRBD1. CDR3 length: 15 residues. Looked up from germline, CDR1 is SGHRS and CDR2 is YFSETQ. V lost 5 bases, J lost 5 bases, and 12 bases stayed unmatched.

This clonotype was picked up many times. The chain uses TRBV28 and TRBJ2-5; 9 nucleotides line up with TRBD1. The CDR3 consists of 15 residues. Germline loops: CDR1 MDHEN, CDR2 SYDVKM. V gave up 3 bases and J gave up 5 bases; unmatched junction bases: 7. In nucleotides, the CDR3 is TGTGCCAGCAGTTTGTCGGGACAGGGTATGGAGACCCAGTACTTC. Translation gives CASSLSGQGMETQYF.

This clonotype was found many times. The CDR3 region is CASSVEAAYYNEQFF. The CDR3 DNA reads TGTGCCAGCAGCGTAGAGGCAGCTTATTACAATGAGCAGTTCTTC. J is TRBJ2-1 and V is TRBV9; D is uncertain. This CDR3 comprises 15 residues. Trimming removed 0 bases from V and 4 bases from J, with 11 bases in between. Germline loops: CDR1 SGDLS, CDR2 YYNGEE.

This clonotype was picked up many times. V and J are TRBV20-1 and TRBJ2-2; 7 nucleotides agree with TRBD1. Germline V gene sequence: CDR1 DFQATT, CDR2 SNEGSKA (reference sequence). The V and J ends lost 2 bases and 3 bases, in that order; junction bases with no gene match: 6. This CDR3 is 15 amino acids long. The CDR3 region is CSARYDRVDTGELFF. In nucleotides, the CDR3 is TGCAGTGCTAGATATGACAGGGTCGACACCGGGGAGCTGTTTTTT.

The chain joins TRBV28 to TRBJ1-2; D might be TRBD1 (6 bases). Germline assignment: CDR1 MDHEN and CDR2 SYDVKM. Trimming left V 8 bases short and J 14 bases short, with 18 bases between. The CDR3 is 11 amino acids. CDR3: CASGTGSRDTF. The CDR3 DNA is TGTGCCAGCGGTACAGGGTCCAGAGATACCTTC.

This clonotype has a count of ten or more. The chain recombines TRBV20-1 with TRBJ2-5; 7 bases line up with TRBD1. CDR3 length: 15 residues. Germline V gives CDR1 DFQATT, CDR2 SNEGSKA (reference sequence). V gave up 1 base and J gave up 5 bases; unmatched junction bases: 10. The CDR3 loop reads CSARGPPGTVETQYF. CDR3 DNA sequence: TGCAGTGCTAGAGGGCCCCCCGGGACAGTGGAGACCCAGTACTTC.

The V and J genes are TRBV27 and TRBJ2-3; 11 bases map to TRBD1. The CDR3 extends over 19 amino acids. Germline lookup yields CDR1 MNHEY and CDR2 SMNVEV (reference sequence). The V gene end was trimmed by 4 bases and the J gene end by 4 bases; junction bases not matched to a gene: 16. The CDR3 region has the DNA TGTGCCAGCAGTTCCCCCGGGACAGGGGGGCACCTCGGTGCAGATACGCAGTATTTT. This encodes CASSSPGTGGHLGADTQYF.

This chain uses TRBV27 with TRBJ2-1; 9 bases fit TRBD2. The CDR3 is 16 residues long. The trim removed 3 bases at V and 7 bases at J, leaving 10 bases unmatched. Germline V gene data show CDR1 as MNHEY and CDR2 as SMNVEV (reference sequence). The CDR3 DNA reads TGTGCCAGCAGTTTGTCTAGCGGGATTTTTAAAAATGAGCAGTTCTTC. Residues: CASSLSSGIFKNEQFF.

The chain combines TRBV27 with TRBJ2-7; TRBD2 might be the D (8 bases). This CDR3 is built from 15 residues. Germline lookup yields CDR1 MNHEY and CDR2 SMNVEV (reference sequence). V was cut by 3 bases and J by 4 bases, with 16 bases left in between. Written as DNA, the CDR3 is TGTGCCAGCAGTTTCGGGAGGGCAGGGGGGTACGAGCAGTACTTC. It encodes CASSFGRAGGYEQYF.